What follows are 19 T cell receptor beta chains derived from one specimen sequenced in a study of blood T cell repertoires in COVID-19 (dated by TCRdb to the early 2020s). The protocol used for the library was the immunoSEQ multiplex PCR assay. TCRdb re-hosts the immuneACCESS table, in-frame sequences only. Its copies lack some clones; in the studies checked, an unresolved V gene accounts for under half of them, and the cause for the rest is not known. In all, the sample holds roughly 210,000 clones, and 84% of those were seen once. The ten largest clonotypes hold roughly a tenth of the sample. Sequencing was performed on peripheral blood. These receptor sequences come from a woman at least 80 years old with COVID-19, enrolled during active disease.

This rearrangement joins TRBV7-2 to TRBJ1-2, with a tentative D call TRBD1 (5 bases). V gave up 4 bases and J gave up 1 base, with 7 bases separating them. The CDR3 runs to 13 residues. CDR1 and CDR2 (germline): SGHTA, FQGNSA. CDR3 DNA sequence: TGTGCCAGCAGCTGGGGCCTTAACTATGGCTACACCTTC. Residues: CASSWGLNYGYTF.

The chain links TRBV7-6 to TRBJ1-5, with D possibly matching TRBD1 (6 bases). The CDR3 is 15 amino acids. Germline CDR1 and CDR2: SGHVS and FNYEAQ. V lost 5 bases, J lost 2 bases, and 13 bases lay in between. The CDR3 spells CASSPGQSGNQPQHF. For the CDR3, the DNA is TGTGCCAGCAGCCCTGGACAGTCGGGCAATCAGCCCCAGCATTTT.

CDR3 sequence: CASSNTRDRGDTGELFF. The CDR3 DNA is TGTGCCAGCAGCAATACCCGGGACAGGGGTGACACCGGGGAGCTGTTTTTT. The chain employs TRBV13 and TRBJ2-2; TRBD1 matches 10 bases. The CDR3 is made up of 17 amino acids. Germline assignment: CDR1 PRHDT and CDR2 FYEKMQ (reference sequence). Trimming took 5 bases from V and 3 from J; bases not matched to a gene: 9.

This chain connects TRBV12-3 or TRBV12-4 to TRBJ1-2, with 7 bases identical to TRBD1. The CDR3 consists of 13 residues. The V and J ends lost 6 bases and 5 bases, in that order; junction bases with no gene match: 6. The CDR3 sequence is CASRPGQMYGYTF. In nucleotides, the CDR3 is TGTGCCAGCAGGCCGGGACAGATGTATGGCTACACCTTC.

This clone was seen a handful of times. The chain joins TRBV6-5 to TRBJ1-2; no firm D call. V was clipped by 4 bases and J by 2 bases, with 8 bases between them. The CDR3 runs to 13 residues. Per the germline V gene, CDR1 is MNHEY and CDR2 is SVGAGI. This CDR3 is CASSFEGNYGYTF. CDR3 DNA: TGTGCCAGCAGTTTTGAGGGCAACTATGGCTACACCTTC.

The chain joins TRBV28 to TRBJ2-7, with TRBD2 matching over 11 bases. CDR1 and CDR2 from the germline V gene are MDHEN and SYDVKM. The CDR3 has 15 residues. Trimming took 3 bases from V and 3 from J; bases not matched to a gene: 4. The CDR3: CASSLTSGARYEQYV. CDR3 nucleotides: TGTGCCAGCAGTTTGACTAGCGGGGCCCGCTACGAGCAGTACGTC.

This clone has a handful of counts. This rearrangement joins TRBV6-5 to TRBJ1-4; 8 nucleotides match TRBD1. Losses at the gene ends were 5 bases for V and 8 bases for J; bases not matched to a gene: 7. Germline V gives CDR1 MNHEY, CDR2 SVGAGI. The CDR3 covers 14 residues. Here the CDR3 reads CASSLGQGGEKLFF. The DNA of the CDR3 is TGTGCCAGCAGTCTCGGACAGGGTGGGGAAAAACTGTTTTTT.

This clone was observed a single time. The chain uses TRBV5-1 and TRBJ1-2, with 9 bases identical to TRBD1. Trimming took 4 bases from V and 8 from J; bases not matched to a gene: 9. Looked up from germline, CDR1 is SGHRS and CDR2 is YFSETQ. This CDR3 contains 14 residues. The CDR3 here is CASSQGDRVTGYTF. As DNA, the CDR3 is TGCGCCAGCAGCCAAGGGGACAGGGTAACAGGCTACACCTTC.

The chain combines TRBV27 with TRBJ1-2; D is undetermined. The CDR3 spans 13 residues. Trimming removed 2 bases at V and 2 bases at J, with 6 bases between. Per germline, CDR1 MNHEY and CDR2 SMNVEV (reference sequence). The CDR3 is CASSLHQNYGYTF. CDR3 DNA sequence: TGTGCCAGCAGTTTACACCAGAACTATGGCTACACCTTC.

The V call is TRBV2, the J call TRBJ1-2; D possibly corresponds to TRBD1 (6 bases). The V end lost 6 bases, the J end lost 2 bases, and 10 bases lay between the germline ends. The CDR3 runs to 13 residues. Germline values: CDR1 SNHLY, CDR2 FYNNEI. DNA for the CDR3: TGTGCCAGCAGCTCGGACAGCAACTATGGCTACACCTTC. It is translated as CASSSDSNYGYTF. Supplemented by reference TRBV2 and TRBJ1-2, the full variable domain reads EPEVTQTPSHQVTQMGQEVILRCVPISNHLYFYWYRQILGQKVEFLVSFYNNEISEKSEIFDDQFSVERPDGSNFTLKIRSTKLEDSAMYFCASSSDSNYGYTFGSGTRLTVV.

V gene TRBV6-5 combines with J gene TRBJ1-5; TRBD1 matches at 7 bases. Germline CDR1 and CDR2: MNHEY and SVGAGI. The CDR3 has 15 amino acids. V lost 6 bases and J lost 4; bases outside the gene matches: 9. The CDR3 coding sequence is TGTGCCAGCAGACTAAGTGGGGACAGTAATCAGCCCCAGCATTTT. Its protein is CASRLSGDSNQPQHF.

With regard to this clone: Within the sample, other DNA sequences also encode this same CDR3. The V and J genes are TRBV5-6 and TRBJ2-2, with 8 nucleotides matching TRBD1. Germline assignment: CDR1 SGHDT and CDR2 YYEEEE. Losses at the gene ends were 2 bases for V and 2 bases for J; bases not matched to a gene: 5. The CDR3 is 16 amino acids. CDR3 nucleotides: TGTGCCAGCAGCTTCCAGGGGGCGCGAAACACCGGGGAGCTGTTTTTT. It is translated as CASSFQGARNTGELFF.

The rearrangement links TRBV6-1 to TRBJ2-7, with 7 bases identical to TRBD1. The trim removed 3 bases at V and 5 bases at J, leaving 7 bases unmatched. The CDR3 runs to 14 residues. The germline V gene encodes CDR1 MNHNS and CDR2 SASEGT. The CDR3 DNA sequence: TGTGCCAGCAGTGATACAGGGGCGGGCCACGAGCAGTACTTC. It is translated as CASSDTGAGHEQYF.

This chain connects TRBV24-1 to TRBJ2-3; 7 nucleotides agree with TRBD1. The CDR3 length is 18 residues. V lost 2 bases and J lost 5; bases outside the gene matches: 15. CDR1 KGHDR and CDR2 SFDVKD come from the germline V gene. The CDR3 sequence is CATSDSAGTAGPGDTQYF. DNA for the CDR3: TGTGCCACCAGTGATTCGGCCGGGACAGCTGGGCCTGGAGATACGCAGTATTTT.

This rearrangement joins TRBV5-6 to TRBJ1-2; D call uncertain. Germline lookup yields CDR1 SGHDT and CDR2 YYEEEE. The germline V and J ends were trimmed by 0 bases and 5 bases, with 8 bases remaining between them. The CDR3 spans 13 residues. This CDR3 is CASSLGRRYGYTF. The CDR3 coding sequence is TGTGCCAGCAGCTTGGGGCGGAGATATGGCTACACCTTC.

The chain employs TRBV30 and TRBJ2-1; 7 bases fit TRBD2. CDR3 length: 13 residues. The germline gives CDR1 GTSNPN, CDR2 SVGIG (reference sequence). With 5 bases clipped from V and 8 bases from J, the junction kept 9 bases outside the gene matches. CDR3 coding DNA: TGTGCCTGGGGTGGGGGGGGTCCTTATGAGCAGTTCTTC. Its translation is CAWGGGGPYEQFF.

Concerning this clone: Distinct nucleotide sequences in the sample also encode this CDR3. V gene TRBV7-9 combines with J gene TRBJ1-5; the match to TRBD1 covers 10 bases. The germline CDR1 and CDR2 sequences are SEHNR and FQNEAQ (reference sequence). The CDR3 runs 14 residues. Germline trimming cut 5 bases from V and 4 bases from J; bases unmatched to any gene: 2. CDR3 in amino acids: CASSPGQGNQPQHF. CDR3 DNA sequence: TGTGCCAGCAGCCCGGGACAGGGGAATCAGCCCCAGCATTTT.

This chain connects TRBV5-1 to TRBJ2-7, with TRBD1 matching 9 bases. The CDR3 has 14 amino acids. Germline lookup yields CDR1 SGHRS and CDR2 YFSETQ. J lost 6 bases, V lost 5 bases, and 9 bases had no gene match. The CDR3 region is CASRSGTGSSEQYF. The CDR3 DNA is TGCGCCAGCAGGTCGGGGACAGGGAGCTCCGAGCAGTACTTC.

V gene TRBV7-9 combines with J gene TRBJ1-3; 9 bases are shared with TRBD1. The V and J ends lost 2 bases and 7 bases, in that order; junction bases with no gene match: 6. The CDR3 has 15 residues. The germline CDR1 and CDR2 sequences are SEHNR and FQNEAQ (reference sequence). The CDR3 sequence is CASSLIRTGANTIYF. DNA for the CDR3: TGTGCCAGCAGCTTAATACGGACAGGGGCCAACACCATATATTTT.